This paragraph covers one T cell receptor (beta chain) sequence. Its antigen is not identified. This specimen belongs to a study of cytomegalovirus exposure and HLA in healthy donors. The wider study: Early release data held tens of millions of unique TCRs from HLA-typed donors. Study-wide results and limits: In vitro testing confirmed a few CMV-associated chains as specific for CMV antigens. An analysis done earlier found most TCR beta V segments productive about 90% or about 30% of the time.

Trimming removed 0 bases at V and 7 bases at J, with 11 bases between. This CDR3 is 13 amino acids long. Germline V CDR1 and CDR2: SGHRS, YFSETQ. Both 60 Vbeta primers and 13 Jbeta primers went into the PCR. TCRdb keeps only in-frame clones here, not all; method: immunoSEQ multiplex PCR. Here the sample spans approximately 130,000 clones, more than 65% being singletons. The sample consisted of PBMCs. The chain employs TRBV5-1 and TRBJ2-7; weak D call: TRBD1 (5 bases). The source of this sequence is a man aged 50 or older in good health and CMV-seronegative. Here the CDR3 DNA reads TGCGCCAGCAGCTTGGATGGGGCTGGGGAGCAGTACTTC. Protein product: CASSLDGAGEQYF.